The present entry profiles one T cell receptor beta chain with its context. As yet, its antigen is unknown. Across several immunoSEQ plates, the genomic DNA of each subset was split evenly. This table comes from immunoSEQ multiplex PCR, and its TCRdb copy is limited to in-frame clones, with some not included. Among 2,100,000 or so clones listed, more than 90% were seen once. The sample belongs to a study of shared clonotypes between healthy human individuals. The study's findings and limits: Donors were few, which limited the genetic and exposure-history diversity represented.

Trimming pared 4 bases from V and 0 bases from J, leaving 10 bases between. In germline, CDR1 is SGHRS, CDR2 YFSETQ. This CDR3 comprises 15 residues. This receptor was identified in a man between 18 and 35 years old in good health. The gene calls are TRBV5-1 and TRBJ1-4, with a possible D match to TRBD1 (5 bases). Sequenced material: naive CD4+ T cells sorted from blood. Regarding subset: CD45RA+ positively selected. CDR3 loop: CASSPPGATNEKLFF. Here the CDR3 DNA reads TGCGCCAGCAGCCCCCCGGGGGCAACTAATGAAAAACTGTTTTTT.